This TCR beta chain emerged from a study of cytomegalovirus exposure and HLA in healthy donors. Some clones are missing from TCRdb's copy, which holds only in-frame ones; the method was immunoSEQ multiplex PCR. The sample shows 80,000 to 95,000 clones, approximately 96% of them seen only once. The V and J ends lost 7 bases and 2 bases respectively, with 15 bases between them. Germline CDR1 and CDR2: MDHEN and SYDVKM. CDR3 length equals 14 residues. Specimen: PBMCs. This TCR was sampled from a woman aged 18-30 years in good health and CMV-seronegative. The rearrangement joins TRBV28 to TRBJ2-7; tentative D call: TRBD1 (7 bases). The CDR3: CASTPRGRTYEQYF. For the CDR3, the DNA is TGTGCCAGCACCCCCAGGGGGAGGACCTACGAGCAGTACTTC. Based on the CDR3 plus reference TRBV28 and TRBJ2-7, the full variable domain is DVKVTQSSRYLVKRTGEKVFLECVQDMDHENMFWYRQDPGLGLRLIYFSYDVKMKEKGDIPEGYSVSREKKERFSLILESASTNQTSMYLCASTPRGRTYEQYFGPGTRLTVT.